These 23 T cell receptor beta chains were all obtained from the same sample, sequenced in a study of regulatory T cells in long-lasting Graves disease. Time point here: newly diagnosed GD, antithyroid drugs for less than 3 months. PBMC RNA served as the TCR library source. HTBI primers from iRepertoire and Arm-PCR of CDR3 regions yielded the TCR beta libraries. TCRdb re-derived calls from the multiplex PCR reads in MiXCR, one entry per CDR3 protein. Counted here are 350,000 to 500,000 distinct CDR3 sequences, about 16% occurring once; the ten biggest clones make up 9.5% to 12%. The sample was also reused in another study, on T cells in Graves' hyperthyroidism and ophthalmopathy.

The specimen was peripheral blood mononuclear cells (PBMCs), collected at new diagnosis, from a patient treated with antithyroid drugs. The receptors stem from a woman in her twenties or thirties with Graves disease.

The chain combines TRBV2 with TRBJ2-5; 13 bases line up with TRBD2. Germline CDR1 is SNHLY and CDR2 is FYNNEI. V was clipped by 3 bases and J by 5 bases; unmatched bases: 6. The CDR3 is 16 amino acids. CDR3: CASSDGTSGKFETQYF. CDR3 sequence (DNA): TGTGCCAGCAGTGATGGGACTAGCGGGAAGTTTGAGACCCAGTACTTC. Combining the CDR3 with reference TRBV2 and TRBJ2-5 gives the whole variable domain EPEVTQTPSHQVTQMGQEVILRCVPISNHLYFYWYRQILGQKVEFLVSFYNNEISEKSEIFDDQFSVERPDGSNFTLKIRSTKLEDSAMYFCASSDGTSGKFETQYFGPGTRLLVL.

Ten or more counts support this clonotype. The genes are TRBV6-2 or TRBV6-3 and TRBJ2-7; D remains unclear. V was shortened by 5 bases and J by 2 bases, with 16 bases between the two germline ends. The CDR3 consists of 15 residues. Germline lookup yields CDR1 MNHEY and CDR2 SVGEGT. The DNA for the CDR3 is TGTGCCAGCAGTGAAGTTTCCCTTTTAACCTACGAGCAGTACTTC. It yields the protein CASSEVSLLTYEQYF.

This clonotype appeared many times. The V call is TRBV5-1, the J call TRBJ1-2; the D is unclear. Germline lookup yields CDR1 SGHRS and CDR2 YFSETQ. Between the trimmed V and J ends, which lost 4 bases and 1 base, there was a span of 8 bases. This CDR3 contains 13 residues. CDR3 in DNA: TGCGCCAGCAGCGCCGGTGATAACTATGGCTACACCTTC. Translation: CASSAGDNYGYTF.

Note on this clonotype: This likely reflects a read error, since a far larger clone is one base away. The chain recombines TRBV3-2 with TRBJ2-1. TRBV3-2 corresponds to a pseudogene. The CDR3 runs to 15 residues. CDR3 sequence: CASSQTLSSYDEQFF. CDR3 nucleotide sequence: TGTGCCAGCAGCCAGACCCTAAGCTCCTACGATGAGCAGTTCTTC.

There are many counts of this clonotype. V usage is TRBV12-3 or TRBV12-4 and J usage is TRBJ1-5, with 9 positions matching TRBD1. The V segment lost 3 bases and the J segment 0 bases; nucleotides outside the gene matches: 18. The CDR3 has 21 amino acids. The CDR3 coding sequence is TGTGCCAGCAGTTTGATTAGGTTAGGGACAGGGCAGGATTATAGCAATCAGCCCCAGCATTTT. Translation: CASSLIRLGTGQDYSNQPQHF.

This clonotype was seen at least ten times. V usage is TRBV6-2 or TRBV6-3 and J usage is TRBJ2-7; 15 bases are shared with TRBD2. V shed 4 bases and J 4 bases; nucleotides not matched to a gene: 5. The CDR3 covers 16 residues. Germline CDR1 and CDR2: MNHEY and SVGEGT. CDR3 sequence: CASSWTSGRVEYEQYF. The CDR3, as DNA: TGTGCCAGCAGTTGGACTAGCGGGAGGGTGGAATACGAGCAGTACTTC.

This clonotype was recorded many times. The chain links TRBV7-9 to TRBJ2-1, with TRBD2 matching over 7 bases. V lost 4 bases, J lost 5 bases, and 11 bases stayed unmatched. Germline V gene sequence: CDR1 SEHNR, CDR2 FQNEAQ (reference sequence). This CDR3 is 16 amino acids long. The CDR3 nucleotides are TGTGCCAGCAGCTCGGCCTGGGGCGGGAGCCACAATGAGCAGTTCTTC. The encoded protein is CASSSAWGGSHNEQFF.

This clonotype was counted only a few times. The chain has TRBV5-6 and TRBJ2-2; D might be TRBD1 (5 bases). CDR3 length: 15 amino acids. The germline CDR1 and CDR2 sequences are SGHDT and YYEEEE. V was pared by 1 base and J by 6 bases, with 13 bases between. CDR3 DNA: TGTGCCAGCAGCTTGCCAGGACACCGACCCGGGGAGCTGTTTTTT. It specifies CASSLPGHRPGELFF. Supplemented by reference TRBV5-6 and TRBJ2-2, the full variable domain reads DAGVTQSPTHLIKTRGQQVTLRCSPKSGHDTVSWYQQALGQGPQFIFQYYEEEERQRGNFPDRFSGHQFPNYSSELNVNALLLGDSALYLCASSLPGHRPGELFFGEGSRLTVL.

Note on this clonotype: This likely came from a read error, as a far larger clone is one base away. The CDR3 does not close with the conserved phenylalanine or tryptophan, likely indicating a read error. The chain recombines TRBV6-2 or TRBV6-3 with TRBJ2-1; perhaps TRBD1 as D (5 bases). The J call may be mistaken, given a closer DNA end match to TRBJ2-5. Germline-derived CDR1 and CDR2 are MNHEY and SVGEGT. There are 13 residues in the CDR3. CDR3 bases: TGTGCCAGCAGACTGGACATCCAAGAGACCCAGTACCTC. Its protein product is CASRLDIQETQYL.

This clonotype appeared many times. The chain joins TRBV12-3 or TRBV12-4 to TRBJ2-3; possibly TRBD2 for D (5 bases). V lost 7 bases and J lost 0, with 17 bases in between. The CDR3 contains 16 residues. Here the CDR3 reads CASKSGKETSTDTQYF. The CDR3 region has the DNA TGTGCCAGCAAATCGGGAAAGGAAACAAGCACAGATACGCAGTATTTT.

This clonotype was detected many times. CDR3 coding DNA: TGTGCCAGCTCACCGACTACCGGGACAGGGGACAATGAGCAGTTCTTC. Translated: CASSPTTGTGDNEQFF. The chain recombines TRBV18 with TRBJ2-1; TRBD1 agrees at 10 bases. J was trimmed by 5 bases and V by 3 bases; bases with no gene match: 7. The germline gives CDR1 KGHSH, CDR2 LQKENI. CDR3 size: 16 residues.

This clonotype has at least ten counts. This chain links TRBV6-2 or TRBV6-3 with TRBJ2-7; D may be TRBD2 (5 bases). Germline CDR1 and CDR2: MNHEY and SVGEGT. The CDR3 consists of 17 residues. The V end was cut by 1 base, the J end by 0 bases, with 16 bases between. CDR3: CASSYLLGERNSYEQYF. In nucleotides, the CDR3 is TGTGCCAGCAGTTACTTGCTGGGAGAGCGGAACTCCTACGAGCAGTACTTC.

This clonotype was recorded many times. J is TRBJ2-2 and V is TRBV18; 7 bases align to TRBD2. Germline assignment: CDR1 KGHSH and CDR2 LQKENI. This CDR3 has 13 amino acids. The junction had 5 bases not matched to a gene; V was cut back by 5 bases and J by 8 bases. The CDR3: CASSTGGAGELFF. CDR3 bases: TGTGCCAGCTCAACGGGAGGTGCGGGGGAGCTGTTTTTT.

Worth noting for this clonotype: A much larger clonotype is one base distant, so this may be a read error. The V gene is TRBV27, the J gene TRBJ1-6, with no clear D. Germline CDR1 is MNHEY and CDR2 is SMNVEV (reference sequence). V was trimmed by 4 bases and J by 5 bases, leaving 3 bases between them. The CDR3 is 12 residues long. DNA of the CDR3: TGTGCCAGCAGTTCCAATAATTCACCCCTCCACTTT. This codes for CASSSNNSPLHF.

This clonotype appeared many times. This rearrangement joins TRBV6-2 or TRBV6-3 to TRBJ2-2; 10 nucleotides agree with TRBD2. The V gene end was trimmed by 9 bases and the J gene end by 4 bases; junction bases not matched to a gene: 14. Germline V gene sequence: CDR1 MNHEY, CDR2 SVGEGT. The CDR3 covers 17 residues. The CDR3 nucleotides read TGTGCCAGTCAAACCCCGGGACTAGCGTTATCCACCGGGGAGCTGTTTTTT. Its protein is CASQTPGLALSTGELFF.

The rearrangement uses TRBV19 and TRBJ2-6; D could derive from TRBD1 or TRBD2 (5 bases each). The V and J ends lost 4 bases and 2 bases respectively, with 12 bases between them. The V gene's germline CDR1 is LNHDA and CDR2 SQIVND (reference sequence). The CDR3 contains 16 residues. This CDR3 is CASSRGRGAGANVLTF. Written as DNA, the CDR3 is TGTGCCAGTAGTAGAGGAAGAGGGGCTGGGGCCAACGTCCTGACTTTC.

This clonotype appeared many times. This sequence joins TRBV7-9 and TRBJ2-2; possibly TRBD2 for D (5 bases). Germline V CDR1 and CDR2: SEHNR, FQNEAQ (reference sequence). This CDR3 comprises 13 residues. V was trimmed by 0 bases and J by 7 bases, leaving 6 bases between them. Here the CDR3 DNA reads TGTGCCAGCAGCTTAGCGGGGAGCGGGGAGCTGTTTTTT. As protein: CASSLAGSGELFF.

This clonotype was counted a few times. CDR3 protein: CSARPGTGYEQYF. In DNA form, the CDR3 reads TGCAGTGCTAGACCCGGGACCGGCTACGAGCAGTACTTC. V and J are TRBV20-1 and TRBJ2-7, with D perhaps given as TRBD1 or TRBD2 (5 bases each). This CDR3 contains 13 residues. V shed 2 bases and J shed 3 bases, with 11 bases lying between them. Per the germline V gene, CDR1 is DFQATT and CDR2 is SNEGSKA (reference sequence).

To note about this clonotype: A much larger clonotype is one base distant, so this may be a read error. No conserved phenylalanine or tryptophan is present at the end of the CDR3, so a read error is the likely explanation. The J gene is TRBJ1-2, the V gene TRBV12-3 or TRBV12-4; perhaps TRBD1 as D (5 bases). Trimming removed 6 bases at V and 7 bases at J, with 18 bases between. The CDR3 sequence is 14 residues long. The CDR3 here is CASSLGTVVGGYTL. The DNA of the CDR3 is TGTGCCAGCAGCCTAGGGACTGTTGTAGGTGGCTACACCCTC.

This clonotype has more than one count but fewer than ten. A read error may be the cause here, since a much bigger clone is one base away. This likely comes from a read error, as the CDR3 has no conserved phenylalanine or tryptophan at its end. This chain joins TRBV7-6 and TRBJ2-5; 9 nucleotides line up with TRBD2. The junction had 8 bases not matched to a gene; V was cut back by 3 bases and J by 3 bases. From germline, CDR1 is SGHVS and CDR2 FNYEAQ. The CDR3 extends over 16 amino acids. CDR3 loop: CASSFISPSGEETQYL. CDR3 sequence (DNA): TGTGCCAGCAGCTTTATCTCGCCTAGCGGGGAAGAGACCCAGTACCTC.

The chain has TRBV20-1 and TRBJ1-1; D uncertain. Trimming removed 0 bases from V and 3 bases from J, with 11 bases in between. The CDR3 totals 14 residues. From germline, CDR1 is DFQATT and CDR2 SNEGSKA (reference sequence). The CDR3 DNA reads as TGCAGTGCTAGAGATTGGGAGATGCACACTGAAGCTTTCTTT. It translates to CSARDWEMHTEAFF.

The rearrangement links TRBV5-1 to TRBJ1-6; 7 nucleotides match TRBD1. J lost 5 bases, V lost 4 bases, and 6 bases had no gene match. The CDR3 spans 15 residues. Germline CDR1 is SGHRS and CDR2 is YFSETQ. CDR3: CASSPWTGDNSPLHF. For the CDR3, the DNA is TGCGCCAGCAGCCCTTGGACAGGAGATAATTCACCCCTCCACTTT.

This clonotype was picked up many times. V gene TRBV3-1 combines with J gene TRBJ2-7; perhaps TRBD2 as D (6 bases). V lost 0 bases and J 7 bases, leaving 13 bases between the germline ends. Looked up from germline, CDR1 is LGHDT and CDR2 is YNNKEL (reference sequence). The CDR3 runs to 14 residues. CDR3 region: CASSQEGKRGEQYF. CDR3 DNA sequence: TGTGCCAGCAGCCAAGAGGGAAAACGGGGGGAGCAGTACTTC.